The entry below gives a single T cell receptor (beta chain) sequence along with its context. Trimming shortened V by 0 bases and J by 2 bases, and 8 bases separated the two germline ends. The CDR3 consists of 15 residues. The germline V gene encodes CDR1 LNHNV and CDR2 YYDKDF (reference sequence). The sample belongs to a study of blood T cell repertoires in COVID-19. Profiling relied on immunoSEQ multiplex PCR, and the TCRdb table lists in-frame clones only, not all of them. The sample contains tens of thousands of clones, under 85% of which appear only once. The receptor's source is a woman aged 80 or over with acute or convalescent COVID-19. Specimen: peripheral blood. The rearrangement uses TRBV15 and TRBJ1-3; D is unresolved. In DNA, the CDR3 is TGTGCCACCAGCAGAGATCTAGCTACTGGAAACACCATATATTTT. Translated, it gives CATSRDLATGNTIYF.